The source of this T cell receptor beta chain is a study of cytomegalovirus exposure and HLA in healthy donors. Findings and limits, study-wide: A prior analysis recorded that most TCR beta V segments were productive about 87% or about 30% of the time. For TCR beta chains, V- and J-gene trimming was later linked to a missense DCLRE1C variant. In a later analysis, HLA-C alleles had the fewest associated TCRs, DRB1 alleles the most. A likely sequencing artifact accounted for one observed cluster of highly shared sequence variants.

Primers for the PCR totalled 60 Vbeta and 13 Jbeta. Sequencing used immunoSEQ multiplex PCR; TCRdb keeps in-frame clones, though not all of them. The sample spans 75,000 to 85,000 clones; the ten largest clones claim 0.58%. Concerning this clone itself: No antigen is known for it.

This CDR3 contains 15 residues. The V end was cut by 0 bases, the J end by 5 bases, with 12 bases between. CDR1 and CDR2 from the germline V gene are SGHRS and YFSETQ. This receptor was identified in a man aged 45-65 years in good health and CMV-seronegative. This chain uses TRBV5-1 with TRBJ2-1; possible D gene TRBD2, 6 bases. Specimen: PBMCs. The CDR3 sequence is CASSLELARNNEQFF. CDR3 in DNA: TGCGCCAGCAGCTTGGAACTAGCCCGTAACAATGAGCAGTTCTTC.